The following is a TCR beta chain sequence with its context. Its target is unknown. Assay used: immunoSEQ multiplex PCR; TCRdb lists only in-frame clones, some missing. The sample yields about 650,000 clones, 95% seen once. This entry is derived from a study of shared clonotypes between healthy human individuals. Study context: With ages of 18 to 49, the donors were a couple of women and a few men. CD4 naive and CD4 memory each took three plates per donor, while CD8 naive took two and CD8 memory one. Whole-study findings and limits: Clonotypes not shared had lower generation probabilities than those common to all four donors.

The CDR3 length is 16 residues. The germline CDR1 and CDR2 sequences are SGHTA and FQGNSA. The trim removed 5 bases at V and 2 bases at J, leaving 9 bases unmatched. Positively selected for CCR7, the CD45RO-negative cells used as naive CD8 cells excluded terminally differentiated effector memory CD45RA+ cells. Sequencing was done on a sample of naive CD8+ T cells sorted from blood. V and J are TRBV7-2 and TRBJ2-1, with 7 nucleotides matching TRBD2. The clonotype originates from a woman younger than 45 in good health. In DNA, the CDR3 is TGTGCCAGCAGCCCGGCCGGGAGGTATCCCTACAATGAGCAGTTCTTC. Translating it yields CASSPAGRYPYNEQFF.